A single sample gave rise to the 31 T cell receptor beta chains below, sequenced in a study of blood T cell repertoires in COVID-19. Clones were read by immunoSEQ multiplex PCR, and TCRdb kept only the in-frame ones, dropping some. The sample has 120,000 to 150,000 clones; roughly 85% are singletons. What was sequenced was peripheral blood. These receptors came from a human donor with acute or convalescent COVID-19. The donor label of this sample is uncertain.

The genes are TRBV28 and TRBJ2-1; D ambiguous. CDR3 length: 14 residues. Germline V gene lookup returns CDR1 MDHEN and CDR2 SYDVKM. V lost 8 bases and J 5 bases, leaving 16 bases between the germline ends. CDR3 nucleotides: TGTGCCAGCGCTTTCGGGTCGTATAACAATGAGCAGTTCTTC. Protein product: CASAFGSYNNEQFF. Complete variable domain (other parts from reference TRBV28 and TRBJ2-1): DVKVTQSSRYLVKRTGEKVFLECVQDMDHENMFWYRQDPGLGLRLIYFSYDVKMKEKGDIPEGYSVSREKKERFSLILESASTNQTSMYLCASAFGSYNNEQFFGPGTRLTVL.

This clone was counted only a few times. V gene TRBV6-5 combines with J gene TRBJ1-2; 9 bases are a match to TRBD1. The germline CDR1 and CDR2 sequences are MNHEY and SVGAGI. The CDR3 is made up of 15 amino acids. Unmatched junction bases numbered 6, after V lost 0 bases and J lost 7 bases. The chain's CDR3 is CASSYSGDRAAGYTF. CDR3 nucleotides: TGTGCCAGCAGTTACTCGGGGGACAGGGCGGCTGGCTACACCTTC.

The chain combines TRBV18 with TRBJ1-3; 8 nucleotides line up with TRBD1. Germline assignment: CDR1 KGHSH and CDR2 LQKENI. After removal of 3 bases from V and 0 bases from J, the junction contained 7 bases not matched to a gene. The CDR3 runs 17 residues. The CDR3 sequence is CASSPGITGGSGNTIYF. Written as DNA, the CDR3 is TGTGCCAGCTCACCGGGGATTACAGGGGGCTCTGGAAACACCATATATTTT.

V gene TRBV7-9 combines with J gene TRBJ2-7; 8 positions match TRBD1. The germline V gene has CDR1 SEHNR and CDR2 FQNEAQ (reference sequence). Trimming cost V 5 bases and J 3 bases; bases outside gene matches: 3. CDR3 size: 13 residues. DNA of the CDR3: TGTGCCAGCAGCGTTGGACAGGGCTACGAGCAGTACTTC. Translating gives CASSVGQGYEQYF. Full variable domain (missing parts from reference TRBV7-9 and TRBJ2-7): DTGVSQNPRHKITKRGQNVTFRCDPISEHNRLYWYRQTLGQGPEFLTYFQNEAQLEKSRLLSDRFSAERPKGSFSTLEIQRTEQGDSAMYLCASSVGQGYEQYFGPGTRLTVT.

This chain connects TRBV19 to TRBJ2-6, with D perhaps TRBD1 (6 bases). This CDR3 is built from 20 residues. Trimming removed 5 bases at V and 0 bases at J, with 23 bases between. Germline V gene lookup returns CDR1 LNHDA and CDR2 SQIVND (reference sequence). Here the CDR3 DNA reads TGTGCCAGTAGTTTGGGCATTGGGGGCTACAGTATCTCTGGGGCCAACGTCCTGACTTTC. Translated, it gives CASSLGIGGYSISGANVLTF. Complete variable domain (other parts from reference TRBV19 and TRBJ2-6): DGGITQSPKYLFRKEGQNVTLSCEQNLNHDAMYWYRQDPGQGLRLIYYSQIVNDFQKGDIAEGYSVSREKKESFPLTVTSAQKNPTAFYLCASSLGIGGYSISGANVLTFGAGSRLTVL.

This clone has only a few counts. The chain recombines TRBV19 with TRBJ1-3; 7 nucleotides match TRBD1. Germline V gene sequence: CDR1 LNHDA, CDR2 SQIVND (reference sequence). V shed 6 bases and J 0 bases; nucleotides not matched to a gene: 8. The CDR3 runs 16 residues. CDR3 sequence reads: CASSLGQVDSGNTIYF. CDR3 DNA: TGTGCCAGTAGCCTCGGACAGGTCGACTCTGGAAACACCATATATTTT.

On this clone: This CDR3 is also generated by other DNA sequences in the sample. CDR3 DNA sequence: TGCGCCAGCAGCCTGTCCCCCGGTGAGACCCAGTACTTC. Its protein product is CASSLSPGETQYF. The rearrangement joins TRBV5-1 to TRBJ2-5, with D unclear. In germline, CDR1 is SGHRS, CDR2 YFSETQ. Trimming removed 4 bases from V and 5 bases from J, with 12 bases in between. CDR3 length equals 13 residues.

The chain employs TRBV5-8 and TRBJ1-4, with D uncertain. Between the trimmed V and J ends, which lost 0 bases and 0 bases, there was a span of 6 bases. The CDR3 contains 15 residues. Per germline, CDR1 SGHTS and CDR2 YDEGEE. The CDR3 here is CASSLDQATNEKLFF. CDR3 nucleotides: TGTGCCAGCAGCTTGGACCAGGCAACTAATGAAAAACTGTTTTTT. The full variable domain, its missing parts supplied by reference TRBV5-8 and TRBJ1-4, is EAGVTQSPTHLIKTRGQQATLRCSPISGHTSVYWYQQALGLGLQFLLWYDEGEERNRGNFPPRFSGRQFPNYSSELNVNALELEDSALYLCASSLDQATNEKLFFGSGTQLSVL.

The chain joins TRBV11-2 to TRBJ2-2; 8 nucleotides agree with TRBD1. The ends lost 5 bases at V and 1 base at J; junction bases unmatched: 6. The CDR3 sequence is 16 residues long. The V gene's germline CDR1 is SGHAT and CDR2 FQNNGV. The CDR3 DNA is TGTGCCAGCAGCCTCACAGGGGGGCGGAACACCGGGGAGCTGTTTTTT. It specifies CASSLTGGRNTGELFF.

This clone has just a few counts. The CDR3 region has the DNA TGCAGCGTGACCGGGACAGGGAACACTGAAGCTTTCTTT. The encoded protein is CSVTGTGNTEAFF. V gene TRBV29-1 combines with J gene TRBJ1-1; 8 bases fit TRBD1. Trimming at V came to 6 bases and at J to 1 base, leaving 4 bases not matched to a gene. Germline lookup yields CDR1 SQVTM and CDR2 ANQGSEA. This CDR3 is 13 amino acids long.

This clone came up a few times. V gene TRBV7-9 combines with J gene TRBJ1-4; 8 bases agree with TRBD1. Trimming cost V 3 bases and J 8 bases; bases outside gene matches: 11. This CDR3 is 16 amino acids long. Germline lookup yields CDR1 SEHNR and CDR2 FQNEAQ (reference sequence). The CDR3 DNA follows: TGTGCCAGCAGCTTCACTTTCCAGGGGGCGCGCGAAAAACTGTTTTTT. It yields the protein CASSFTFQGAREKLFF.

This clone was seen a single time. This sequence joins TRBV25-1 and TRBJ2-5; 8 positions match TRBD1. The CDR3 totals 15 residues. The germline gives CDR1 MGHDK, CDR2 SYGVNS. V shed 2 bases and J 5 bases; nucleotides not matched to a gene: 7. CDR3 region: CASSEQGAGRETQYF. The DNA of the CDR3 is TGTGCCAGCAGTGAACAGGGGGCGGGTAGGGAGACCCAGTACTTC.

The chain links TRBV2 to TRBJ2-3, with 9 bases aligning to TRBD2. CDR1 and CDR2 from the germline V gene are SNHLY and FYNNEI. The V and J ends lost 2 bases and 2 bases, in that order; junction bases with no gene match: 5. The CDR3 is 16 amino acids. CDR3 DNA sequence: TGTGCCAGCAGTGAACAGCCTAGCGGGGTCACAGATACGCAGTATTTT. Translating gives CASSEQPSGVTDTQYF.

This clone turned up a few times. The chain uses TRBV19 and TRBJ1-2, with D unresolved. CDR3 length: 13 amino acids. The V end lost 4 bases, the J end lost 5 bases, and 11 bases lay between the germline ends. Germline V gene sequence: CDR1 LNHDA, CDR2 SQIVND (reference sequence). The CDR3 reads CASSRESGYGYTF. Written as DNA, the CDR3 is TGTGCCAGTAGTAGAGAATCCGGGTATGGCTACACCTTC.

This chain connects TRBV30 to TRBJ1-2; TRBD1 matches at 7 bases. Per the germline V gene, CDR1 is GTSNPN and CDR2 is SVGIG (reference sequence). V gave up 4 bases and J gave up 8 bases; unmatched junction bases: 10. The CDR3 consists of 13 residues. CDR3 region: CAWKTGPSGGYTF. The CDR3 DNA reads as TGTGCCTGGAAGACAGGGCCCTCCGGGGGCTACACCTTC. Combining the CDR3 with reference TRBV30 and TRBJ1-2 gives the whole variable domain SQTIHQWPATLVQPVGSPLSLECTVEGTSNPNLYWYRQAAGRGLQLLFYSVGIGQISSEVPQNLSASRPQDRQFILSSKKLLLSDSGFYLCAWKTGPSGGYTFGSGTRLTVV.

This chain connects TRBV2 to TRBJ1-6; tentatively, D is TRBD1 (6 bases). Germline V lookup: CDR1 SNHLY, CDR2 FYNNEI. V was cut by 3 bases and J by 2 bases, with 14 bases left in between. CDR3 length: 17 residues. CDR3 nucleotides: TGTGCCAGCAGTGATCAAGGGGGTCCCACCTATAATTCACCCCTCCACTTT. It translates to CASSDQGGPTYNSPLHF.

This clone was seen many times. The chain links TRBV7-2 to TRBJ1-6, with 7 positions matching TRBD1. Losses at the gene ends were 0 bases for V and 7 bases for J; bases not matched to a gene: 3. The CDR3 is 15 amino acids. Germline values: CDR1 SGHTA, CDR2 FQGNSA. For the CDR3, the DNA is TGTGCCAGCAGCTTAGCCTTCAGGGGGAATTCACCCCTCCACTTT. Protein product: CASSLAFRGNSPLHF.

This rearrangement joins TRBV12-3 or TRBV12-4 to TRBJ1-5, with no clear D. The length of the CDR3 is 13 residues. Trimming shortened V by 5 bases and J by 5 bases, and 10 bases separated the two germline ends. For the CDR3, the DNA is TGTGCCAGCAGTATGGGGAGGGATCAGCCCCAGCATTTT. Translation: CASSMGRDQPQHF.

The V call is TRBV5-6, the J call TRBJ1-4; TRBD1 is a possible D gene (6 bases). The CDR3 extends over 15 amino acids. Deletions cut 4 bases from V and 4 bases from J, with 14 bases between. CDR1 is SGHDT, CDR2 YYEEEE, per germline. CDR3: CASSDRTAGNEKLFF. CDR3 nucleotide sequence: TGTGCCAGCAGCGACAGGACAGCCGGTAATGAAAAACTGTTTTTT.

This chain uses TRBV18 with TRBJ2-6; 7 bases are a match to TRBD1. Germline CDR1 is KGHSH and CDR2 is LQKENI. Unmatched junction bases numbered 8, after V lost 3 bases and J lost 3 bases. The CDR3 consists of 17 residues. CDR3 loop: CASSPVTGLGGANVLTF. The CDR3 nucleotides are TGTGCCAGCTCACCCGTGACAGGGCTAGGTGGGGCCAACGTCCTGACTTTC.

The chain couples TRBV3-1 (or the pseudogene TRBV3-2) to TRBJ2-1; D unclear. This CDR3 has 12 residues. Trimming shortened V by 0 bases and J by 15 bases, and 12 bases separated the two germline ends. Per germline, CDR1 LGHDT and CDR2 YNNKEL (reference sequence). In DNA, the CDR3 is TGTGCCAGCAGCCAAGATAACAGCCCCCCGTTCTTC. It yields the protein CASSQDNSPPFF.

The gene calls are TRBV3-1 (or the pseudogene TRBV3-2) and TRBJ2-7, with D possibly being TRBD1 (6 bases). The germline gives CDR1 LGHDT, CDR2 YNNKEL (reference sequence). This CDR3 is built from 15 residues. Trimming pared 0 bases from V and 5 bases from J, leaving 14 bases between. CDR3 in DNA: TGTGCCAGCAGCCAAGATCGGGTCAGGGGCGACGAGCAGTACTTC. Encoded protein: CASSQDRVRGDEQYF.

Remarks on this clone: A read error may produce the germline difference seen at one junction end. The chain joins TRBV5-1 to TRBJ2-5; possible D gene TRBD2, 7 bases. Germline V gene sequence: CDR1 SGHRS, CDR2 YFSETQ. The CDR3 totals 15 residues. This chain's CDR3 is CARSWGGDTQETQYF. The CDR3, as DNA: TGCGCCCGCAGCTGGGGGGGGGACACGCAAGAGACCCAGTACTTC.

This chain connects TRBV4-2 to TRBJ1-2, with 9 bases matching TRBD1. This CDR3 comprises 17 residues. Germline CDR1 LGHNA, CDR2 YNFKEQ. J gave up 5 bases and V 0 bases, and 10 bases lay outside the gene matches. CDR3 amino acids: CASSQDPGTGKLYGYTF. The CDR3 coding sequence is TGTGCCAGCAGCCAAGACCCTGGGACAGGGAAGTTGTATGGCTACACCTTC.

V and J are TRBV6-5 and TRBJ2-2, with TRBD2 identical over 11 bases. Germline V gene data show CDR1 as MNHEY and CDR2 as SVGAGI. V trimming: 8 bases; J trimming: 5 bases; junction bases outside the gene matches: 7. The CDR3 length is 15 residues. CDR3 sequence: CASYSGRASTGELFF. CDR3 bases: TGTGCCAGCTATAGCGGGAGGGCTAGTACCGGGGAGCTGTTTTTT.

The chain uses TRBV12-5 and TRBJ2-3, with a tentative D call TRBD1 (6 bases). The CDR3 covers 15 residues. CDR1 LGHNT and CDR2 FRNRAP come from the germline V gene. The germline V and J ends were trimmed by 7 bases and 0 bases, with 14 bases remaining between them. CDR3 DNA sequence: TGTGCTAGTGTTATCCGGGACATCAGCACAGATACGCAGTATTTT. Translated, it gives CASVIRDISTDTQYF.

This clone was found a few times. The chain recombines TRBV7-3 with TRBJ2-5; D gene uncertain. Germline V gene sequence: CDR1 SGHTA, CDR2 FQGTGA. Trimming shortened V by 1 base and J by 5 bases, and 8 bases separated the two germline ends. The CDR3 extends over 13 amino acids. The CDR3 region has the DNA TGTGCCAGCAGCTTAATATACCGGGAGACCCAGTACTTC. It specifies CASSLIYRETQYF.

The chain recombines TRBV7-9 with TRBJ1-6; maybe TRBD1 (5 bases). CDR1 is SEHNR, CDR2 FQNEAQ, per germline (reference sequence). Trimming left V 4 bases short and J 3 bases short, with 10 bases between. This CDR3 spans 15 amino acids. CDR3 bases: TGTGCCAGCAGCTCCGCGGGGGGCTATAATTCACCCCTCCACTTT. This codes for CASSSAGGYNSPLHF.

The CDR3 nucleotides are TGTGCCAGCAGCTACCGCCTTGGAGATTCACCCCTCCACTTT. Protein product: CASSYRLGDSPLHF. The J gene is TRBJ1-6, the V gene TRBV7-8; no clear D. V was pared by 4 bases and J by 8 bases, with 12 bases between. Germline CDR1 SGHVS, CDR2 FQNEAQ. The CDR3 totals 14 residues.

The chain recombines TRBV2 with TRBJ2-5; 7 nucleotides agree with TRBD2. Looked up from germline, CDR1 is SNHLY and CDR2 is FYNNEI. With V trimmed by 2 bases and J by 5 bases, 5 bases remained unmatched. This CDR3 is 14 amino acids long. The CDR3 sequence: CASSERKLAETQYF. DNA of the CDR3: TGTGCCAGCAGTGAAAGGAAACTAGCGGAGACCCAGTACTTC.

The chain has TRBV7-8 and TRBJ2-2; D might be TRBD2 (6 bases). The germline V and J ends were trimmed by 2 bases and 6 bases, with 7 bases remaining between them. Germline lookup yields CDR1 SGHVS and CDR2 FQNEAQ. The CDR3 has 13 amino acids. CDR3: CASSLWGAGELFF. CDR3 nucleotides: TGTGCCAGCAGCTTATGGGGGGCCGGGGAGCTGTTTTTT.